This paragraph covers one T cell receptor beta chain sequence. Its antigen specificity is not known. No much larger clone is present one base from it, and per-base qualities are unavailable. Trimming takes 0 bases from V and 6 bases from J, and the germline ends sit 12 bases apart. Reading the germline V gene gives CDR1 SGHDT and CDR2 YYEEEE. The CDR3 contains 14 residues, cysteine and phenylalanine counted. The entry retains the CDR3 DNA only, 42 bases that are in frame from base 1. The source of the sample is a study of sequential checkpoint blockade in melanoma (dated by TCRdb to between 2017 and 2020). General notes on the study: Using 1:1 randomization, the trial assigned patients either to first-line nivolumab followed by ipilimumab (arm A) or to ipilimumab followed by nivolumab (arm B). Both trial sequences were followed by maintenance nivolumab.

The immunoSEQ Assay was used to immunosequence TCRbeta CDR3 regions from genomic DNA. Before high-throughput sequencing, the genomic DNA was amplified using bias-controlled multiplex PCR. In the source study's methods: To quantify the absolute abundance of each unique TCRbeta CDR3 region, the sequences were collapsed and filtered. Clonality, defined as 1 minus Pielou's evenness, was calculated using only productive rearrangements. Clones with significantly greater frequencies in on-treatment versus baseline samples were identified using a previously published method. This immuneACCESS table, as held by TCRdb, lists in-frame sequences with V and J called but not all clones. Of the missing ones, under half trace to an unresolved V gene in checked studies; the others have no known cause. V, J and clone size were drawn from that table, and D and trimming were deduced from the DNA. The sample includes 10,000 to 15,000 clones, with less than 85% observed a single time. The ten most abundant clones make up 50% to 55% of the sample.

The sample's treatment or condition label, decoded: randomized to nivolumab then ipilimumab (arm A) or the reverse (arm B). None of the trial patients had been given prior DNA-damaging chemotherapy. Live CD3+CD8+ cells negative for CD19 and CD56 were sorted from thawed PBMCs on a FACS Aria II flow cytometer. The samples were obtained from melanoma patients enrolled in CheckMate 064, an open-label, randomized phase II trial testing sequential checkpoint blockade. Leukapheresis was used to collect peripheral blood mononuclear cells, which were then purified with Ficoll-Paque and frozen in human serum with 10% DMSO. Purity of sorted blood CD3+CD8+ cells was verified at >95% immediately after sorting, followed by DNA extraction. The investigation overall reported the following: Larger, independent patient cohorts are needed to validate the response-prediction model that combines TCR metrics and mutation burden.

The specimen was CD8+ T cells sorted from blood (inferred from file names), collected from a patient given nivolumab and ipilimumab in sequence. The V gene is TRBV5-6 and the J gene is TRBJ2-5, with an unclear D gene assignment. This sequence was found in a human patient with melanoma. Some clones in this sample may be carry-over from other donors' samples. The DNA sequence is TGTGCCAGCAGCTTGGCCGCAGGAAAGAAGACCCAGTACTTC. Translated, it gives CASSLAAGKKTQYF. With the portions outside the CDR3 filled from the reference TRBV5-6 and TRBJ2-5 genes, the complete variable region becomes DAGVTQSPTHLIKTRGQQVTLRCSPKSGHDTVSWYQQALGQGPQFIFQYYEEEERQRGNFPDRFSGHQFPNYSSELNVNALLLGDSALYLCASSLAAGKKTQYFGPGTRLLVL.